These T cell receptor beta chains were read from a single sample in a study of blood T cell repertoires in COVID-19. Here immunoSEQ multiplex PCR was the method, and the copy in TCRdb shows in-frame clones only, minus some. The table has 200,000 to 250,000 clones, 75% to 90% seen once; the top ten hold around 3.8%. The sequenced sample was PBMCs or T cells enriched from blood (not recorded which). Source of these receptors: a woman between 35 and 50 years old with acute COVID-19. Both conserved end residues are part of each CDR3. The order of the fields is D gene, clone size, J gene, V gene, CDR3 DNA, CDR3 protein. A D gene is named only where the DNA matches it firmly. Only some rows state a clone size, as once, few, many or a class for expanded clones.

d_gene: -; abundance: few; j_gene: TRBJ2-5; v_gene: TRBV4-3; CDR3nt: TGCGCCAGCAGCCAAGTGGGGACTGGGGAGACCCAGTACTTC; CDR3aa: CASSQVGTGETQYF
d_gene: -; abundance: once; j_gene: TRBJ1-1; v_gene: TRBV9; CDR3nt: TGTGCCAGCAGCGTATCGGGCAGGGCGAACACTGAAGCTTTCTTT; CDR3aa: CASSVSGRANTEAFF
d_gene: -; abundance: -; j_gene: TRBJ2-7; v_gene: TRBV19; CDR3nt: TGTGCCAGTAGTATAAGTTCGGGAGGGACAGGGACATACGAGCAGTACTTC; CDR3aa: CASSISSGGTGTYEQYF
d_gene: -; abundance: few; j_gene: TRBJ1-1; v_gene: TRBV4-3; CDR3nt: TGCGCCAGCAGCCAGAAGACAGCCCCGATGAACACTGAAGCTTTCTTT; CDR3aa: CASSQKTAPMNTEAFF
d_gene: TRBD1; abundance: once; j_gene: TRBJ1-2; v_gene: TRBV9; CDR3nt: TGTGCCAGCAGCGAGGGGGCCGGAGTAGCCGCCTTC; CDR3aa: CASSEGAGVAAF
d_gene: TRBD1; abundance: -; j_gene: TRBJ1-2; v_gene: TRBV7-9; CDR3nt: TGTGCCAGCAGCTCCCCCGACAGGGGTCTAACAGGCTACACCTTC; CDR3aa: CASSSPDRGLTGYTF
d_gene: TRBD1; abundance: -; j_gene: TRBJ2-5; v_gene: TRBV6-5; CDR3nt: TGTGCCAGCAGGACGACGGGCAGGGGGCTGGAGACCCAGTACTTC; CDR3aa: CASRTTGRGLETQYF
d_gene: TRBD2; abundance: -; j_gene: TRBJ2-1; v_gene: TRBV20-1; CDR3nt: TGCAGTGCTAGTTTACGAGCGGGGGGCCTCAATGAGCAGTTCTTC; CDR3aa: CSASLRAGGLNEQFF
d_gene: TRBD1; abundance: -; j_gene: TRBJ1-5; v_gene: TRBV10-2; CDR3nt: TGCGCCACCTCGGACAGGGGCAATCAGCCCCAGCATTTT; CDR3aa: CATSDRGNQPQHF
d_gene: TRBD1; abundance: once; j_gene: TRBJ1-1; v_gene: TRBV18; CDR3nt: TGTGCCAGCTCACAGGACAGGGGGGCGTGGAACACTGAAGCTTTCTTT; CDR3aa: CASSQDRGAWNTEAFF
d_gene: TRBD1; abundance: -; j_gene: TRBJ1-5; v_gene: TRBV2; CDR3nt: TGTGCCAGCAGTAAGGGACAGGGGATTCGGAGCAATCAGCCCCAGCATTTT; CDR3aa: CASSKGQGIRSNQPQHF
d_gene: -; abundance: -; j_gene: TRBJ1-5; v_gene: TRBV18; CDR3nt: TGTGCCAGCTCACCATCAGGGGTCCAGCCCCAGCATTTT; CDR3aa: CASSPSGVQPQHF
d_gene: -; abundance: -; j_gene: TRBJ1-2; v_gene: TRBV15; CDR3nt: TGTGCCACCAGCAGAGATCGGACAGCTTCTAGTTGGACCTTC; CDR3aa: CATSRDRTASSWTF
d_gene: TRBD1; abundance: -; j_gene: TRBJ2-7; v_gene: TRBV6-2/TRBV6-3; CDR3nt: TGTGCCAGCAGTGTGGACAGGTTCTACGAGCAGTACTTC; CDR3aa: CASSVDRFYEQYF
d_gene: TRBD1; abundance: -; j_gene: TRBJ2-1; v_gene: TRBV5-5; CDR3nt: TGTGCCAGCAGCCGGGGACAGGGGGCAGCGGATGAGCAGTTCTTC; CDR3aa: CASSRGQGAADEQFF
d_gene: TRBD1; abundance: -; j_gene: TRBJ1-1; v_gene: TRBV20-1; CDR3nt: TGCAGTGCGAGGACAGGGAATGAAGCTTTCTTT; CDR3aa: CSARTGNEAFF
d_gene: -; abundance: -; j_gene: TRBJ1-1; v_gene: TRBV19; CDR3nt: TGTGCCAGCCACGACAGACTGAACACTGAAGCTTTCTTT; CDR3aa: CASHDRLNTEAFF
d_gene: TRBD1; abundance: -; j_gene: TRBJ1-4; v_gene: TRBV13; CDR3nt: TGTGCCAGCTCGACAGGGGGCAACGGAAAACTGTTTTTT; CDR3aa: CASSTGGNGKLFF
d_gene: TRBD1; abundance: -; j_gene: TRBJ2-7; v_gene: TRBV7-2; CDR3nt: TGTGCCAGCAGCTTAAGGACAGGGGGTTTTTACTCCTACGAGCAGTACTTC; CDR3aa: CASSLRTGGFYSYEQYF
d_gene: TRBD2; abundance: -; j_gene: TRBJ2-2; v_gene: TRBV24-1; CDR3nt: TGTGCCACCAGCGGGGGGGCAGCCGGGGAGCTGTTTTTT; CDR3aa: CATSGGAAGELFF
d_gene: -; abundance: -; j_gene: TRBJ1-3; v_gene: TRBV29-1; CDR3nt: TGCAGCGTTGACAGGGGTGGAAACACCATATATTTT; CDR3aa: CSVDRGGNTIYF
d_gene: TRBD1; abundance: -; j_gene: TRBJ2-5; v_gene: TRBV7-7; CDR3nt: TGTGCCAGCAGCTTACCTACCGGGACAGGAGCTCAAGAGACCCAGTACTTC; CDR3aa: CASSLPTGTGAQETQYF
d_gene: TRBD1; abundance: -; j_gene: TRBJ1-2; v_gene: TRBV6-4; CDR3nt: TGTGCCAGCGCTATACGATCGACGGACAGGGGTAACTATGGCTACACCTTC; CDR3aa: CASAIRSTDRGNYGYTF
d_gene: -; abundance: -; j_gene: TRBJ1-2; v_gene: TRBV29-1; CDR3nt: TGCAGCGTTGAAAGGGCAGGGTTCGGCTACACCTTC; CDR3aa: CSVERAGFGYTF
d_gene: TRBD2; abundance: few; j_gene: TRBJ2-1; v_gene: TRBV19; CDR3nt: TGTGCCAGTAGCATTTCGGGCGGACTAGCGGGGCACAATGAGCAGTTCTTC; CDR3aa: CASSISGGLAGHNEQFF
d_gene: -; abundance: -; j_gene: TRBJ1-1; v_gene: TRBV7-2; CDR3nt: TGTGCCAGCAGCGAACGGGTGGTTGGCACTGAAGCTTTCTTT; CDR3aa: CASSERVVGTEAFF
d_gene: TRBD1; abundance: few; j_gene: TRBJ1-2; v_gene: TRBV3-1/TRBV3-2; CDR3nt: TGTGCCAGCAGCCAAGATCGAGAGACAGGGGGATCGGATGGCTACACCTTC; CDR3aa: CASSQDRETGGSDGYTF
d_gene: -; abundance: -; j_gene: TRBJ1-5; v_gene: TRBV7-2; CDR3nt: TGTGCCAGCAGCTTAGATCAGGGTAGCAATCAGCCCCAGCATTTT; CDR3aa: CASSLDQGSNQPQHF
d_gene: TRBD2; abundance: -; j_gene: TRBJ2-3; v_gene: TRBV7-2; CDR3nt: TGTGCCAGCAGCTTAGGACTAGCGGGATCCACAGATACGCAGTATTTT; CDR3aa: CASSLGLAGSTDTQYF
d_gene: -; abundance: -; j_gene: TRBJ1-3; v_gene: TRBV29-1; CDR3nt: TGCAGCGTTGTAGGGAGCTCTGGAAACACCATATATTTT; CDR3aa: CSVVGSSGNTIYF
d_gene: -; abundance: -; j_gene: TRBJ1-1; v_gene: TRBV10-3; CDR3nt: TGTGCCATCAGTCGCGAACTGAACACTGAAGCTTTCTTT; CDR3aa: CAISRELNTEAFF
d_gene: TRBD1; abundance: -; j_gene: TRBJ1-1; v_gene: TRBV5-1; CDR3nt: TGCGCCAGCAGCTTGGAAACCACAGGGGCCCCGGCCATAGCTTTCTTT; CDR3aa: CASSLETTGAPAIAFF
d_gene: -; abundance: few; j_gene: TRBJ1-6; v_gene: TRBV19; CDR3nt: TGTGCCACATCCAGGACAGCGAATTCACCCCTCCACTTT; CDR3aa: CATSRTANSPLHF